One T cell receptor beta chain is described in this entry. In the authors' methods: Reference gene primer amplification in the assay estimated nucleated cell counts. The protocol was immunoSEQ multiplex PCR, while the TCRdb copy is restricted to in-frame clones and leaves out a portion. V and J calls and clone size are as listed in that table; D and trimming were resolved from the DNA. The sample includes 100,000 to 150,000 clones, about 74% of them seen just once. The data were taken from a study of blood T cell repertoires in COVID-19. On the study more broadly: Acute and convalescent COVID-19 specimens originated in the United States, Italy and Spain. Nucleic acid was either cDNA or gDNA, and it came from T cells, B-cell-depleted T cells, or PBMCs.

The CDR3 consists of 13 residues. Trimming cost V 5 bases and J 4 bases; bases outside gene matches: 3. Germline loops: CDR1 SGHNT, CDR2 YENEEA. Patients from Seattle were sampled longitudinally, starting during active infection. The specimen was peripheral blood. The clonotype was recovered from an elderly man with COVID-19, enrolled during active disease. This rearrangement joins TRBV11-3 to TRBJ2-3, with 7 bases fitting TRBD1. The CDR3: CASSVGTADTQYF. The CDR3, as DNA: TGTGCCAGCAGCGTCGGGACAGCAGATACGCAGTATTTT.